These 17 T cell receptor beta chains came from one sample sequenced in a study of cytomegalovirus exposure and HLA in healthy donors. Profiled with immunoSEQ multiplex PCR; TCRdb holds only in-frame clones, not every one. This table has 90,000 to 110,000 clones, 86% appearing once. The sequencing input was PBMCs. All receptors come from a young woman in good health and CMV-seropositive.

The rearrangement joins TRBV5-1 to TRBJ2-1, with TRBD2 matching over 8 bases. The CDR3 spans 14 residues. From germline, CDR1 is SGHRS and CDR2 YFSETQ. J was trimmed by 6 bases and V by 5 bases; bases with no gene match: 7. CDR3 DNA: TGCGCCAGCAGGGAAGCGGGAGTAGGCAATGAGCAGTTCTTC. This translates into CASREAGVGNEQFF.

This chain connects TRBV27 to TRBJ1-5; 8 positions agree with TRBD1. The CDR3 consists of 15 residues. Germline V gene data show CDR1 as MNHEY and CDR2 as SMNVEV (reference sequence). The V gene end was trimmed by 2 bases and the J gene end by 6 bases; junction bases not matched to a gene: 6. The CDR3 DNA reads as TGTGCCAGCAGTTTACGACAGGGGTGGGGTCAGCCCCAGCATTTT. It codes for CASSLRQGWGQPQHF.

This clone was recorded once. The CDR3 sequence: CASSEDLLAKNIQYF. The DNA for the CDR3 is TGTGCCAGCAGTGAAGACTTACTAGCCAAAAACATTCAGTACTTC. The genes are TRBV2 and TRBJ2-4; no clear D gene. The CDR3 sequence is 15 residues long. The V end was cut by 1 base, the J end by 0 bases, with 7 bases between. Looked up from germline, CDR1 is SNHLY and CDR2 is FYNNEI.

This chain connects TRBV6-5 to TRBJ2-2, with 8 bases identical to TRBD1. Germline V gene sequence: CDR1 MNHEY, CDR2 SVGAGI. This CDR3 spans 15 amino acids. With V trimmed by 5 bases and J by 9 bases, 11 bases remained unmatched. CDR3 nucleotides: TGTGCCAGCAGTGTGGGACAGGCAAAGGTCAGGGAGCTGTTTTTT. The encoded protein is CASSVGQAKVRELFF.

As to this clone: Since the CDR3 does not end with the conserved phenylalanine or tryptophan, this likely comes from a read error. No DNA is shown, since the ends of the CDR3 on it are uncertain; the CDR3 is the one TCRdb lists. This chain connects TRBV6-5 to TRBJ1-2; TRBD1 was called by the table and not checked on the DNA. Germline CDR1 reads MNHEY; CDR2 reads SVGAGI. The CDR3 adds up to 11 amino acids, both ends counted. The CDR3: CASSQGVPAYV.

The genes are TRBV6-1 and TRBJ1-3; unclear D gene. Between the trimmed V and J ends, which lost 0 bases and 7 bases, there was a span of 22 bases. The CDR3 has 18 amino acids. Germline CDR1 is MNHNS and CDR2 is SASEGT. CDR3 nucleotide sequence: TGTGCCAGCAGTGAAGCGCTTTTGGTTCTTACTCCGGAGAACACCATATATTTT. Residues: CASSEALLVLTPENTIYF.

The chain links TRBV7-3 to TRBJ2-7; D not resolved. The germline V gene has CDR1 SGHTA and CDR2 FQGTGA. The germline V and J ends were trimmed by 1 base and 0 bases, with 7 bases remaining between them. CDR3 length: 14 residues. The CDR3 here is CASSLSPVSYEQYF. CDR3 coding DNA: TGTGCCAGCAGCTTAAGTCCGGTCTCCTACGAGCAGTACTTC.

The rearrangement links TRBV2 to TRBJ2-2; tentatively, D is TRBD1 (6 bases). Between the trimmed V and J ends, which lost 6 bases and 6 bases, there was a span of 20 bases. This CDR3 contains 16 residues. In germline, CDR1 is SNHLY, CDR2 FYNNEI. In nucleotides, the CDR3 is TGTGCCAGCAGAGACCCCGGGACACCCTTGGCCGGGGAGCTGTTTTTT. Protein sequence: CASRDPGTPLAGELFF.

The V and J genes are TRBV28 and TRBJ1-2; TRBD1 matches 10 bases. The CDR3 is 13 amino acids. V lost 6 bases to trimming and J lost 12 bases; unmatched junction nucleotides: 10. Germline V lookup: CDR1 MDHEN, CDR2 SYDVKM. The CDR3 DNA reads as TGTGCCAGCAGGGATAGGGACAGGGGTGGGAACACCTTC. Translating gives CASRDRDRGGNTF.

The chain combines TRBV6-5 with TRBJ1-2; the D gene is possibly TRBD1 (5 bases). The germline V gene encodes CDR1 MNHEY and CDR2 SVGAGI. The CDR3 totals 14 residues. Trimming took 6 bases from V and 5 from J, leaving 16 bases between them. This chain's CDR3 is CASSPRGGGYGYTF. Written as DNA, the CDR3 is TGTGCCAGCAGCCCCCGGGGGGGTGGTTATGGCTACACCTTC.

The rearrangement uses TRBV4-1 and TRBJ2-7, with 7 positions matching TRBD1. Germline-derived CDR1 and CDR2 are MGHRA and YSYEKL. This CDR3 contains 13 residues. Trimming at V came to 6 bases and at J to 5 bases, leaving 7 bases not matched to a gene. CDR3: CASRNRGRDEQYF. The CDR3 nucleotides read TGCGCCAGCAGGAACAGGGGTCGGGACGAGCAGTACTTC.

The chain is built from TRBV11-2 and TRBJ1-4; TRBD1 aligns across 8 bases. The germline V gene has CDR1 SGHAT and CDR2 FQNNGV. CDR3 length equals 16 residues. Unmatched junction bases numbered 10, after V lost 4 bases and J lost 6 bases. CDR3: CASSSDIDRGDEKLFF. For the CDR3, the DNA is TGTGCCAGCAGCTCCGATATCGACAGGGGCGATGAAAAACTGTTTTTT.

The chain links TRBV29-1 to TRBJ2-7, with D perhaps TRBD2 (5 bases). V was pared by 4 bases and J by 1 base, with 14 bases between. Germline CDR1 and CDR2: SQVTM and ANQGSEA. The CDR3 length is 14 residues. The CDR3 DNA reads as TGCAGCGTTGGGTACGGGATTGGGTCCTACGAGCAGTACTTC. It encodes CSVGYGIGSYEQYF.

The J gene is TRBJ2-7, the V gene TRBV28; D is unresolved. The CDR3 loop spans 11 amino acids. Germline CDR1 is MDHEN and CDR2 is SYDVKM. Between the trimmed V and J ends, which lost 6 bases and 7 bases, there was a span of 10 bases. CDR3 residues: CASSLGLEQYF. CDR3 sequence (DNA): TGTGCCAGCAGCCTCGGGTTGGAGCAGTACTTC.

This rearrangement joins TRBV10-3 to TRBJ2-5; maybe TRBD1 (5 bases). Germline values: CDR1 ENHRY, CDR2 SYGVKD. The CDR3 length is 14 residues. The germline V and J ends were trimmed by 8 bases and 2 bases, with 15 bases remaining between them. In DNA, the CDR3 is TGTGCCATCTGTAGGGGCCCGCGGCAAGAGACCCAGTACTTC. Translating it yields CAICRGPRQETQYF.

This chain links TRBV4-1 with TRBJ1-4; D not certain. Germline V gene lookup returns CDR1 MGHRA and CDR2 YSYEKL. This CDR3 is 14 amino acids long. V was trimmed by 6 bases and J by 1 base, leaving 9 bases between them. CDR3 region: CASRRAGTNEKLFF. The CDR3 DNA follows: TGCGCCAGCAGAAGGGCGGGAACTAATGAAAAACTGTTTTTT.

The V call is TRBV27, the J call TRBJ2-3; D might be TRBD2 (7 bases). CDR1 and CDR2 (germline): MNHEY, SMNVEV (reference sequence). This CDR3 has 19 residues. V dropped 2 bases and J dropped 2 bases, with 23 bases sitting between them. The CDR3 DNA sequence: TGTGCCAGCAGTTTAAGGGGGGGCCAATCGTGGTATGTCACAGATACGCAGTATTTT. Encoded protein: CASSLRGGQSWYVTDTQYF.